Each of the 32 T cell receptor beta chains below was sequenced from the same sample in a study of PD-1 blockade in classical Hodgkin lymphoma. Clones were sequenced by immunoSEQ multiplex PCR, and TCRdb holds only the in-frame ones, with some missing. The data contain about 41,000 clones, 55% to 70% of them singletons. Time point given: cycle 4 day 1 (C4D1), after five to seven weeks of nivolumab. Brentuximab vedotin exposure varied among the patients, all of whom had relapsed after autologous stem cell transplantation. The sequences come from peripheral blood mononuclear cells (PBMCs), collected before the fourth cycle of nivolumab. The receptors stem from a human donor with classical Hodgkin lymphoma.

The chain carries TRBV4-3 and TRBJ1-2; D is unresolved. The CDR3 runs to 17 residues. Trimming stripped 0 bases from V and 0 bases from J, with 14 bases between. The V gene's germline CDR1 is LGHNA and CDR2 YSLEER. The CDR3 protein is CASSQDRAVRSNYGYTF. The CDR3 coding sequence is TGCGCCAGCAGCCAAGATAGGGCTGTCCGTTCTAACTATGGCTACACCTTC.

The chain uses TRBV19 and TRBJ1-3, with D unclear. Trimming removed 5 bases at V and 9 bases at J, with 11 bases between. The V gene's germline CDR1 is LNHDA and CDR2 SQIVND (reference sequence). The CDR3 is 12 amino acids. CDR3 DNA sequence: TGTGCCAGTAGTGACGGATGGGGCACCATATATTTT. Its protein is CASSDGWGTIYF.

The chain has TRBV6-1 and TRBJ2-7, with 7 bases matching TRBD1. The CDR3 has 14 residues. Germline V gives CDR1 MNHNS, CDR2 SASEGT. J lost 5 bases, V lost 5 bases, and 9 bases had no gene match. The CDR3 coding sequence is TGTGCCAGCAGTAACGACAGGGAGACGGACGAGCAGTACTTC. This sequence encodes CASSNDRETDEQYF.

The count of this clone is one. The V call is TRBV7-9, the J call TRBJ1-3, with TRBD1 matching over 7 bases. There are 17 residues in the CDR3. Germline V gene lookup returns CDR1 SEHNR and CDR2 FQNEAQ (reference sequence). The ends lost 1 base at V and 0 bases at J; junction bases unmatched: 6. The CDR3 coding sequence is TGTGCCAGCAGCTTAGGACAGGGTAGCCTCTCTGGAAACACCATATATTTT. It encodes CASSLGQGSLSGNTIYF.

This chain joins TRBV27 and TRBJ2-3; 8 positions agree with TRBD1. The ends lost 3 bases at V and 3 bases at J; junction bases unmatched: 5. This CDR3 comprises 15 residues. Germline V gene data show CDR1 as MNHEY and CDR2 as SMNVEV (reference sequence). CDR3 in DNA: TGTGCCAGCAGTTTCCAGGGGGCGCGGACAGATACGCAGTATTTT. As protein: CASSFQGARTDTQYF.

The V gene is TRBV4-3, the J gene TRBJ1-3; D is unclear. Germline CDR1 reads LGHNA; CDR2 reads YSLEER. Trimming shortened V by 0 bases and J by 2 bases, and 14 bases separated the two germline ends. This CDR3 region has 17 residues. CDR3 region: CASSQDAFGGTGNTIYF. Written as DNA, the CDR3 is TGCGCCAGCAGCCAAGATGCTTTCGGTGGGACTGGAAACACCATATATTTT.

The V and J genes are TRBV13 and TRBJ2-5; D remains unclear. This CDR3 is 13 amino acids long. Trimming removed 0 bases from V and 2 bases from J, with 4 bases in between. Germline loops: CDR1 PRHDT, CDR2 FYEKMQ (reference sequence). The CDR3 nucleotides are TGTGCCAGCAGCTTAGGGAGACAAGAGACCCAGTACTTC. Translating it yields CASSLGRQETQYF.

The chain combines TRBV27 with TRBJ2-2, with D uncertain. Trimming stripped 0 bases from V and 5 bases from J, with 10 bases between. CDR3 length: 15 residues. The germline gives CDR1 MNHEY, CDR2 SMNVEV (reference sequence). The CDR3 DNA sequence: TGTGCCAGCAGTTTATCCTTCCGCGGAACCGGGGAGCTGTTTTTT. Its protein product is CASSLSFRGTGELFF.

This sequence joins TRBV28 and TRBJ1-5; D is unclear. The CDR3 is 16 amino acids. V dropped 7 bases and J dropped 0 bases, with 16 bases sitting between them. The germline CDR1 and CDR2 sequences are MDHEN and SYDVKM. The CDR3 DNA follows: TGTGCCAGCACTCCCACAGAGAGTATTAGCAATCAGCCCCAGCATTTT. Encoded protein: CASTPTESISNQPQHF.

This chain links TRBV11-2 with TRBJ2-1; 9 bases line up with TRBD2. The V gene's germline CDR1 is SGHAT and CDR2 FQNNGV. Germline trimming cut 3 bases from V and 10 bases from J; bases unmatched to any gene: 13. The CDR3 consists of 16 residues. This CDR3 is CASSFLAGAYFKEQFF. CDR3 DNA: TGTGCCAGCAGCTTTTTAGCGGGGGCCTACTTCAAAGAGCAGTTCTTC. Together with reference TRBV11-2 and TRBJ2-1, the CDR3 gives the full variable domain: EAGVAQSPRYKIIEKRQSVAFWCNPISGHATLYWYQQILGQGPKLLIQFQNNGVVDDSQLPKDRFSAERLKGVDSTLKIQPAKLEDSAVYLCASSFLAGAYFKEQFFGPGTRLTVL.

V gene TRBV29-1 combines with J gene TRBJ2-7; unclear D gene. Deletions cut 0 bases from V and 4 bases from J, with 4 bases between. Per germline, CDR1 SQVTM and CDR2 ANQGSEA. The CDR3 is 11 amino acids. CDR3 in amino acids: CSVEEGYEQYF. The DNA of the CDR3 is TGCAGCGTTGAAGAAGGGTACGAGCAGTACTTC.

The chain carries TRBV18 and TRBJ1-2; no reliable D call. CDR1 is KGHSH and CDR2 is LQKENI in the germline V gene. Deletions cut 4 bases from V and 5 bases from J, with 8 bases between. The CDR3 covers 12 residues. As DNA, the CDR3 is TGTGCCAGCTCACTGAGCAGATATGGCTACACCTTC. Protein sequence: CASSLSRYGYTF. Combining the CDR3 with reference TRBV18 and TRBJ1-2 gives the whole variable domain NAGVMQNPRHLVRRRGQEARLRCSPMKGHSHVYWYRQLPEEGLKFMVYLQKENIIDESGMPKERFSAEFPKEGPSILRIQQVVRGDSAAYFCASSLSRYGYTFGSGTRLTVV.

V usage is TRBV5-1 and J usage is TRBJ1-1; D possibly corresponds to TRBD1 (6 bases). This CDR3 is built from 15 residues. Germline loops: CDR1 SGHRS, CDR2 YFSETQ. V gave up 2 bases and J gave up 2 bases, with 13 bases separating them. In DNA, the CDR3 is TGCGCCAGCAGCTTTTGGGGGACACAAAACACTGAAGCTTTCTTT. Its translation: CASSFWGTQNTEAFF.

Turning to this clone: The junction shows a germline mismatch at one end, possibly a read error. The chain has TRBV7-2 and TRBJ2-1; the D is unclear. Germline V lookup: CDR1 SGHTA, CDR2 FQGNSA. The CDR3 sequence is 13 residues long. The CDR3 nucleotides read TGTGCCAACAGCCGGAGCTCCTACAATGAGCAGCTCTTC. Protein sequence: CANSRSSYNEQLF. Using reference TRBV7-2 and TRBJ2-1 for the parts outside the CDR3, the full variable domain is GAGVSQSPSNKVTEKGKDVELRCDPISGHTALYWYRQSLGQGLEFLIYFQGNSAPDKSGLPSDRFSAERTGGSVSTLTIQRTQQEDSAVYLCANSRSSYNEQLFGPGTRLTVL.

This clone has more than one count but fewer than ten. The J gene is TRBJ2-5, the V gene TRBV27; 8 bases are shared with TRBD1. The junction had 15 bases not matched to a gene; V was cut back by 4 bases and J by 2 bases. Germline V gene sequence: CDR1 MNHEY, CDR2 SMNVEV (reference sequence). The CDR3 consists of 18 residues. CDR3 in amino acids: CASSWAFLPGQVQETQYF. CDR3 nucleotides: TGTGCCAGCAGTTGGGCTTTCTTGCCGGGACAGGTGCAAGAGACCCAGTACTTC.

The DNA of the CDR3 is TGTGCCAGCAGCTCCAGGGAGCAGGGGGCGCTGATCGAAAACATTCAGTACTTC. This gives the protein CASSSREQGALIENIQYF. This chain links TRBV21-1 with TRBJ2-4; the D segment call TRBD1 is taken from the table without a DNA check. TRBV21-1 is a recognized pseudogene. This CDR3 spans 18 amino acids.

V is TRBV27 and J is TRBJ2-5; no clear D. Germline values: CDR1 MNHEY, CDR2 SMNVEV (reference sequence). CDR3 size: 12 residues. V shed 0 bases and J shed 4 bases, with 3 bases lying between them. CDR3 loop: CASSLSTETQYF. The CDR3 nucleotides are TGTGCCAGCAGTTTATCGACAGAGACCCAGTACTTC.

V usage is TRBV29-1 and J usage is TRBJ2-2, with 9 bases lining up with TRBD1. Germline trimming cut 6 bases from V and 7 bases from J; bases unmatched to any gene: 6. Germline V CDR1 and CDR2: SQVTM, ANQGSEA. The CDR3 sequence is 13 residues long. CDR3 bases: TGCAGCGTCCTTACAGGGGGCAGCGGGGAGCTGTTTTTT. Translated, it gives CSVLTGGSGELFF.

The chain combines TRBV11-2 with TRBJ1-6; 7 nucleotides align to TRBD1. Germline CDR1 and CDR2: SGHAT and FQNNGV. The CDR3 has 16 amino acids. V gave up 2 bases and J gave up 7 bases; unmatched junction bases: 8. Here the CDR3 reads CASSLHRQGGNSPLHF. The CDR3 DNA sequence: TGTGCCAGCAGCTTACATAGACAGGGAGGAAATTCACCCCTCCACTTT. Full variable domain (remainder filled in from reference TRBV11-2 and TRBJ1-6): EAGVAQSPRYKIIEKRQSVAFWCNPISGHATLYWYQQILGQGPKLLIQFQNNGVVDDSQLPKDRFSAERLKGVDSTLKIQPAKLEDSAVYLCASSLHRQGGNSPLHFGNGTRLTVT.

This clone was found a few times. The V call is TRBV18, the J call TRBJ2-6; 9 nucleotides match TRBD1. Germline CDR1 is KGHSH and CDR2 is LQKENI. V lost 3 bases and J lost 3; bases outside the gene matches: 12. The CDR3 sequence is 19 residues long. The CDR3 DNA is TGTGCCAGCTCACCTTCAGGGACAGGGTTCCATCTTGGGGCCAACGTCCTGACTTTC. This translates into CASSPSGTGFHLGANVLTF.

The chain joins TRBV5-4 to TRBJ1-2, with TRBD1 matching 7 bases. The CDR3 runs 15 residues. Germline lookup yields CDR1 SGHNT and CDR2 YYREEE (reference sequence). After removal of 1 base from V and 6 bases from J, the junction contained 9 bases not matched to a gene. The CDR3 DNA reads TGTGCCAGCAGCTTGATTGGGACAGATACTAATGGCTACACCTTC. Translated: CASSLIGTDTNGYTF.

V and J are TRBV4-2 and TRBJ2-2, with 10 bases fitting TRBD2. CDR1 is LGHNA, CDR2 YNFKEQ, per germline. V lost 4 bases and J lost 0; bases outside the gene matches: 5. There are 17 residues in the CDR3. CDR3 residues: CASSPLAGGSNTGELFF. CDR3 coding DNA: TGTGCCAGCAGCCCTTTAGCGGGGGGATCGAACACCGGGGAGCTGTTTTTT.

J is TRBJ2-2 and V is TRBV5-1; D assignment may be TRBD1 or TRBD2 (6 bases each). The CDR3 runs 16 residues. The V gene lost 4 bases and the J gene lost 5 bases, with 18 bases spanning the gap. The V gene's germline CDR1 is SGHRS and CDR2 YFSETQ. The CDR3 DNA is TGCGCCAGCAGCCCCCTTTCGGGGGCGGGGACCGGGGAGCTGTTTTTT. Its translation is CASSPLSGAGTGELFF.

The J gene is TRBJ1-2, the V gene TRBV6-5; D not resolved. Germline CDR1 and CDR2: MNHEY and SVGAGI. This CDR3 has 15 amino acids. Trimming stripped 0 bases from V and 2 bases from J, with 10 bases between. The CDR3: CASSYSPGINYGYTF. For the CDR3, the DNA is TGTGCCAGCAGTTACTCGCCGGGTATCAACTATGGCTACACCTTC.

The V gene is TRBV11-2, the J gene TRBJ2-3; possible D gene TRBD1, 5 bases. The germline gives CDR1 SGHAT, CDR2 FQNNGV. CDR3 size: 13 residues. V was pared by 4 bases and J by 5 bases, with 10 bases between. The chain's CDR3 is CASSSLQVDTQYF. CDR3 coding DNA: TGTGCCAGCAGCTCCCTACAGGTAGATACGCAGTATTTT.

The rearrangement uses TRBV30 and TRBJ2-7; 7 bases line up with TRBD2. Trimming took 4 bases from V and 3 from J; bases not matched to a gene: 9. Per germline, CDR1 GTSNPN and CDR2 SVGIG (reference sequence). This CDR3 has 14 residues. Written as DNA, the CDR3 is TGTGCCTGGACCCATGGGGGGGGAGGCTACGAGCAGTACTTC. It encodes CAWTHGGGGYEQYF.

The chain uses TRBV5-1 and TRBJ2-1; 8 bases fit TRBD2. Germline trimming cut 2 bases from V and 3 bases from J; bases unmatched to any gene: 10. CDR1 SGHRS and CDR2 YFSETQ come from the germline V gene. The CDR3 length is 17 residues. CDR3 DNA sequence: TGCGCCAGCAGCTTACTCTCGGCGGGGGGATACTACAATGAGCAGTTCTTC. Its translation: CASSLLSAGGYYNEQFF.

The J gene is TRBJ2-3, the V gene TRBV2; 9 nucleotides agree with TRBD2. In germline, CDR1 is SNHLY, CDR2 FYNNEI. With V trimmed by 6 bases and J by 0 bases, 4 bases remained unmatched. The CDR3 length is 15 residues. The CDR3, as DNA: TGTGCCAGCAGAGAAACTAGCGGGAGCACAGATACGCAGTATTTT. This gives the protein CASRETSGSTDTQYF.

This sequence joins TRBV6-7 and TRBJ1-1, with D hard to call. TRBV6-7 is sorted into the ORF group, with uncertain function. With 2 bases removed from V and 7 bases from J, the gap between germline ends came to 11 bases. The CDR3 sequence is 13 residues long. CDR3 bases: TGTGCCAGCAGTTACCCAGACGGACTTGAAGCTTTCTTT. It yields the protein CASSYPDGLEAFF.

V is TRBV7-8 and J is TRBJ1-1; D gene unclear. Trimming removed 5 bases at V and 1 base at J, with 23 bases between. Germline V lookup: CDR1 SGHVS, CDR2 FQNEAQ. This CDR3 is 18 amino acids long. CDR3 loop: CASSPTRARSGPNTEAFF. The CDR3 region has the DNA TGTGCCAGCAGCCCCACACGGGCCCGCTCGGGCCCGAACACTGAAGCTTTCTTT.

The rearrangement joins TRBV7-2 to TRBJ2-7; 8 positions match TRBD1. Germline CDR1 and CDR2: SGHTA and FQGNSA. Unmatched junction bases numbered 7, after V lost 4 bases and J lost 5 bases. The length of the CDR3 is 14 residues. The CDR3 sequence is CASSSFRGQHEQYF. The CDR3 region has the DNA TGTGCCAGCAGCTCCTTCAGGGGGCAACACGAGCAGTACTTC. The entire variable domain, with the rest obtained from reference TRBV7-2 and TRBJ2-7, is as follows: GAGVSQSPSNKVTEKGKDVELRCDPISGHTALYWYRQSLGQGLEFLIYFQGNSAPDKSGLPSDRFSAERTGGSVSTLTIQRTQQEDSAVYLCASSSFRGQHEQYFGPGTRLTVT.

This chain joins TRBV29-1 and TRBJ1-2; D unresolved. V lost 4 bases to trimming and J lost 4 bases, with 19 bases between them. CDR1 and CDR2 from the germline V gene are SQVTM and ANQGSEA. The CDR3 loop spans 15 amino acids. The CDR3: CSVVPRRRASYGYTF. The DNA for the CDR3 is TGCAGCGTTGTTCCTAGAAGGCGGGCGAGCTATGGCTACACCTTC. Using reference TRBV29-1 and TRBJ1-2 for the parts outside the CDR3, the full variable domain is SAVISQKPSRDICQRGTSLTIQCQVDSQVTMMFWYRQQPGQSLTLIATANQGSEATYESGFVIDKFPISRPNLTFSTLTVSNMSPEDSSIYLCSVVPRRRASYGYTFGSGTRLTVV.